Reported below is one T cell receptor beta chain. Its antigen is unknown. This entry comes from a study of OX40 agonist ivuxolimab in advanced cancers. Overall study context: Partial responses occurred in three patients (one hepatocellular carcinoma, two cutaneous melanoma).

The repertoire was sequenced with immunoSEQ multiplex PCR; TCRdb's copy has only in-frame clones and lacks some. Among some 98,000 clones listed, approximately 93% were seen once. General study results and limits: Determination of antigen specificity was not performed for the expanded peripheral T cells. Compared with CD4+, CD8+ T cells on average had more expanded clones. Relatively little clonal expansion, among the lowest observed, appeared in partial responders at 0.1-3.0 mg/kg.

The specimen was CD4+ or CD8+ T cells sorted from blood, collected in a trial of the OX40 agonist ivuxolimab. This clonotype was obtained from an adult with an advanced solid tumor such as melanoma, head and neck, liver or kidney cancer.

The CDR3 nucleotides are TGTGCCAGCAGTTCGATCAGGGATAGGAGTATAGGTCAGCCCCAGCATTTT. Translated: CASSSIRDRSIGQPQHF. This rearrangement joins TRBV28 to TRBJ1-5; the D gene is possibly TRBD1 (5 bases). Per germline, CDR1 MDHEN and CDR2 SYDVKM. This CDR3 spans 17 amino acids. The ends were cut back, 4 bases at V and 6 bases at J, with 22 bases in the middle.